This entry describes one T cell receptor beta chain. The sample is drawn from a study of T cell changes during pregnancy in multiple sclerosis. Data came from immunoSEQ multiplex PCR; TCRdb stores just in-frame clones and leaves some out. The data contain 15,000 to 20,000 clones, about 83% of them singletons. The junction had 5 bases not matched to a gene; V was cut back by 1 base and J by 4 bases. CDR1 and CDR2 (germline): LGHNA, YNFKEQ. This CDR3 region has 15 residues. This chain uses TRBV4-2 with TRBJ1-2, with TRBD1 matching over 8 bases. This receptor was identified in a female donor in good health, enrolled as a control in a pregnancy study. The sample here was CD8+ T cells from peripheral blood mononuclear cells, taken in the second trimester of pregnancy. CDR3 residues: CASSQVWTGPYGYTF. The CDR3 bases are TGTGCCAGCAGCCAAGTTTGGACAGGGCCCTATGGCTACACCTTC.